The 16 T cell receptor beta chains below were found in one sample sequenced in a study of cytomegalovirus exposure and HLA in healthy donors. With 60 Vbeta and 13 Jbeta primers, the PCR was carried out. This table comes from immunoSEQ multiplex PCR, and its TCRdb copy is limited to in-frame clones, with some not included. The sample includes about 140,000 clones, 80% of them seen just once. Material: PBMCs. The receptors here all came from a man in his forties or fifties in good health and CMV-seropositive.

The chain has TRBV19 and TRBJ1-5; D uncertain. This CDR3 is built from 13 residues. Germline CDR1 reads LNHDA; CDR2 reads SQIVND (reference sequence). The V end lost 11 bases, the J end lost 7 bases, and 18 bases lay between the germline ends. DNA of the CDR3: TGTGCCTCTTCCACCCCGGGGTGGCAGCCCCAGCATTTT. This codes for CASSTPGWQPQHF.

The chain employs TRBV5-1 and TRBJ1-5, with D maybe TRBD1 (6 bases). V lost 5 bases to trimming and J lost 5 bases, with 14 bases between them. CDR3 length: 14 residues. The germline gives CDR1 SGHRS, CDR2 YFSETQ. The CDR3: CASRPTGLDQPQHF. The CDR3 region has the DNA TGCGCCAGCAGGCCCACAGGGTTGGATCAGCCCCAGCATTTT.

The V and J genes are TRBV4-1 and TRBJ2-3; possibly TRBD1 for D (6 bases). Germline V lookup: CDR1 MGHRA, CDR2 YSYEKL. The germline V and J ends were trimmed by 1 base and 0 bases, with 8 bases remaining between them. CDR3 size: 15 residues. The CDR3 sequence is CASSQVQGSTDTQYF. The CDR3 DNA sequence: TGCGCCAGCAGCCAAGTACAGGGTAGCACAGATACGCAGTATTTT.

The rearrangement uses TRBV7-8 and TRBJ1-1, with D unresolved. Germline CDR1 is SGHVS and CDR2 is FQNEAQ. The CDR3 runs to 14 residues. Trimming took 5 bases from V and 5 from J, leaving 15 bases between them. The CDR3: CASSLLVGSTEAFF. The CDR3 nucleotides are TGTGCCAGCAGCCTCTTGGTTGGGAGTACTGAAGCTTTCTTT.

This clone has just a few counts. The gene calls are TRBV19 and TRBJ2-7; a weak D match, TRBD1 (7 bases). The V gene's germline CDR1 is LNHDA and CDR2 SQIVND (reference sequence). This CDR3 spans 15 amino acids. Trimming pared 5 bases from V and 3 bases from J, leaving 17 bases between. The CDR3 spells CASSALSQGGYEQYF. CDR3 sequence (DNA): TGTGCCAGTAGTGCTTTGAGTCAGGGGGGCTACGAGCAGTACTTC. Looking up the rest from reference TRBV19 and TRBJ2-7 gives the full variable domain: DGGITQSPKYLFRKEGQNVTLSCEQNLNHDAMYWYRQDPGQGLRLIYYSQIVNDFQKGDIAEGYSVSREKKESFPLTVTSAQKNPTAFYLCASSALSQGGYEQYFGPGTRLTVT.

The chain has TRBV27 and TRBJ2-1, with TRBD2 as a possible D gene (5 bases). The V gene lost 3 bases and the J gene lost 9 bases, with 12 bases spanning the gap. Per germline, CDR1 MNHEY and CDR2 SMNVEV (reference sequence). The CDR3 spans 13 residues. The CDR3, as DNA: TGTGCCAGCAGTTTCCTTATGGCGGGTGAGCAGTTCTTC. Encoded protein: CASSFLMAGEQFF.

The V gene is TRBV2, the J gene TRBJ1-1; 12 bases align to TRBD1. CDR1 and CDR2 from the germline V gene are SNHLY and FYNNEI. The V gene end was trimmed by 7 bases and the J gene end by 10 bases; junction bases not matched to a gene: 16. The CDR3 length is 16 residues. The CDR3 protein is CASTIIKGQGAVGAFF. CDR3 sequence (DNA): TGTGCCAGCACTATCATTAAGGGACAGGGGGCGGTAGGAGCTTTCTTT.

The gene calls are TRBV14 and TRBJ2-1; D is possibly TRBD1 (6 bases). The CDR3 length is 17 residues. Germline CDR1 is SGHDN and CDR2 is FVKESK. Trimming stripped 5 bases from V and 4 bases from J, with 21 bases between. CDR3 sequence: CASSMKAGEYWYNEQFF. CDR3 nucleotides: TGTGCCAGCAGCATGAAGGCAGGGGAATATTGGTACAATGAGCAGTTCTTC. Full variable domain (outside the CDR3, taken from reference TRBV14 and TRBJ2-1): EAGVTQFPSHSVIEKGQTVTLRCDPISGHDNLYWYRRVMGKEIKFLLHFVKESKQDESGMPNNRFLAERTGGTYSTLKVQPAELEDSGVYFCASSMKAGEYWYNEQFFGPGTRLTVL.

This clone turned up a few times. V is TRBV5-5 and J is TRBJ2-7; D might be TRBD1 (5 bases). The CDR3 contains 14 residues. Trimming shortened V by 6 bases and J by 0 bases, and 13 bases separated the two germline ends. Germline V gives CDR1 SGHKS, CDR2 YYEKEE (reference sequence). The chain's CDR3 is CASTPDITSYEQYF. The CDR3 DNA reads TGTGCCAGCACCCCGGACATTACCTCCTACGAGCAGTACTTC.

The chain is built from TRBV9 and TRBJ2-7; D unresolved. The V gene's germline CDR1 is SGDLS and CDR2 YYNGEE. V shed 0 bases and J shed 0 bases, with 10 bases lying between them. The CDR3 length is 15 residues. The CDR3 loop is CASSVEAGLSYEQYF. Written as DNA, the CDR3 is TGTGCCAGCAGCGTAGAGGCAGGCCTCTCCTACGAGCAGTACTTC.

This chain uses TRBV14 with TRBJ1-2, with TRBD1 matching over 8 bases. Germline V gene data show CDR1 as SGHDN and CDR2 as FVKESK. CDR3 length equals 16 residues. Losses at the gene ends were 1 base for V and 5 bases for J; bases not matched to a gene: 9. This CDR3 is CASSQGANRGDYGYTF. The CDR3 nucleotides are TGTGCCAGCAGCCAAGGTGCGAACAGGGGGGATTATGGCTACACCTTC.

The genes are TRBV10-1 and TRBJ1-4, with unresolved D. The CDR3 loop spans 15 amino acids. CDR1 is WNHNN and CDR2 is SYGVQD in the germline V gene (reference sequence). V lost 1 base to trimming and J lost 5 bases, with 11 bases between them. CDR3 sequence (DNA): TGCGCCAGCAGTGAGTGGGAGGTTAAGAATGAAAAACTGTTTTTT. This gives the protein CASSEWEVKNEKLFF.

The V gene is TRBV7-9, the J gene TRBJ2-7; 9 nucleotides match TRBD2. Germline assignment: CDR1 SEHNR and CDR2 FQNEAQ (reference sequence). This CDR3 is 16 amino acids long. V trimming: 0 bases; J trimming: 3 bases; junction bases outside the gene matches: 6. The CDR3 sequence: CASSLASGTSFYEQYF. The CDR3, as DNA: TGTGCCAGCAGCTTAGCCTCCGGGACTAGCTTCTACGAGCAGTACTTC. The full variable domain, in which reference TRBV7-9 and TRBJ2-7 provide the parts outside the CDR3, is DTGVSQNPRHKITKRGQNVTFRCDPISEHNRLYWYRQTLGQGPEFLTYFQNEAQLEKSRLLSDRFSAERPKGSFSTLEIQRTEQGDSAMYLCASSLASGTSFYEQYFGPGTRLTVT.

To note about this clone: The identical CDR3 is also encoded by other nucleotide sequences in the sample. The V and J genes are TRBV6-1 and TRBJ1-2; 9 nucleotides match TRBD1. Germline V gene lookup returns CDR1 MNHNS and CDR2 SASEGT. The CDR3 is 14 amino acids. V lost 2 bases and J lost 8; bases outside the gene matches: 6. CDR3 amino acids: CASSELTGGGGYTF. As DNA, the CDR3 is TGTGCCAGCAGTGAATTGACAGGGGGAGGGGGCTACACCTTC.

The chain uses TRBV29-1 and TRBJ2-3; 8 bases align to TRBD1. The CDR3 has 16 amino acids. After removal of 4 bases from V and 0 bases from J, the junction contained 9 bases not matched to a gene. Germline values: CDR1 SQVTM, CDR2 ANQGSEA. CDR3 coding DNA: TGCAGCGTTGTACCGCCCGACAGGGGAAGCACAGATACGCAGTATTTT. Its protein is CSVVPPDRGSTDTQYF.

This clone was counted only a few times. The chain's CDR3 is CASSVDGQANTEAFF. CDR3 in DNA: TGTGCCAGCAGCGTAGACGGACAGGCTAACACTGAAGCTTTCTTT. V and J are TRBV9 and TRBJ1-1; 7 positions agree with TRBD1. This CDR3 contains 15 residues. The trim removed 0 bases at V and 2 bases at J, leaving 4 bases unmatched. Germline V lookup: CDR1 SGDLS, CDR2 YYNGEE.